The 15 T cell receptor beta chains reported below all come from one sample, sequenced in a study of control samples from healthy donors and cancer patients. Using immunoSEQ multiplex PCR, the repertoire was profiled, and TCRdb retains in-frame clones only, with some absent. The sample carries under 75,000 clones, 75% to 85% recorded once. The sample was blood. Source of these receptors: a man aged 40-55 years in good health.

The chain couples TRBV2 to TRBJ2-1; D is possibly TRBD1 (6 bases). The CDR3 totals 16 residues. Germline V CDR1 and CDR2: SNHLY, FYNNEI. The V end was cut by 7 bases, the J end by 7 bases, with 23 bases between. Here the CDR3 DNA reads TGTGCCAGCAAGGGGGTAAGTCGACAGGAATTAAATGAGCAGTTCTTC. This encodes CASKGVSRQELNEQFF.

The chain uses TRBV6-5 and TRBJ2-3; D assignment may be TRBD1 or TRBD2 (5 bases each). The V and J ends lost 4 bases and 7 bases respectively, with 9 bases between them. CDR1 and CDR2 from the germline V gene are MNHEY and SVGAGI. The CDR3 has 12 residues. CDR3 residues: CASSSGRNTQYF. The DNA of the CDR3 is TGTGCCAGCAGTTCGGGGCGGAATACGCAGTATTTT.

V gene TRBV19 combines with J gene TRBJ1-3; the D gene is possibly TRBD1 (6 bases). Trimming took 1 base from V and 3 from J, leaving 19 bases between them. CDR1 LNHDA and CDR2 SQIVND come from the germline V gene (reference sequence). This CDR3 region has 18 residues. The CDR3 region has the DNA TGTGCCAGTAGTATAGTGTATTTCCGGACAGCGGTTGGAAACACCATATATTTT. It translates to CASSIVYFRTAVGNTIYF.

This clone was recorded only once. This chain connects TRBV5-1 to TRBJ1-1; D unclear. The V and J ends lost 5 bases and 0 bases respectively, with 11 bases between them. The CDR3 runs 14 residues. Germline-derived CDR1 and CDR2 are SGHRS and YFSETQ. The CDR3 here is CASRLDGVNTEAFF. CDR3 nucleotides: TGCGCCAGCAGACTTGATGGGGTGAACACTGAAGCTTTCTTT.

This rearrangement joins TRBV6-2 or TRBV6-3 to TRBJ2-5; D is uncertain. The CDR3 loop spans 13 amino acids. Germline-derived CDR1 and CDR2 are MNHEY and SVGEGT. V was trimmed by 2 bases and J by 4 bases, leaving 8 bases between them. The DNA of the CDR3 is TGTGCCAGCAGTTACGCCTGGGGAGAGACCCAGTACTTC. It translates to CASSYAWGETQYF.

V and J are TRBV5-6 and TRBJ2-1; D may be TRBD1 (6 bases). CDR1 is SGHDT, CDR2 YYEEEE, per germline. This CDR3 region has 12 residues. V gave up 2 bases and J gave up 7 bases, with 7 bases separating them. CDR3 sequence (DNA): TGTGCCAGCAGCTTTAGGGGGAATGAGCAGTTCTTC. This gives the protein CASSFRGNEQFF.

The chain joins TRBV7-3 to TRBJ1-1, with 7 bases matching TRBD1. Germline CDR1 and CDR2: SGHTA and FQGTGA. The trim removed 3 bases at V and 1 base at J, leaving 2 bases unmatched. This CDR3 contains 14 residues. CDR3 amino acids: CASSFAGGNTEAFF. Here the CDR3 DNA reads TGTGCCAGCAGCTTTGCAGGGGGGAACACTGAAGCTTTCTTT.

The CDR3 nucleotides are TGTGCCAGCAGCTTCGACAGCTATAATGAAAAACTGTTTTTT. It specifies CASSFDSYNEKLFF. The chain uses TRBV5-6 and TRBJ1-4; TRBD1 might be the D (5 bases). The CDR3 has 14 residues. Trimming removed 2 bases at V and 4 bases at J, with 9 bases between. Germline V gene sequence: CDR1 SGHDT, CDR2 YYEEEE.

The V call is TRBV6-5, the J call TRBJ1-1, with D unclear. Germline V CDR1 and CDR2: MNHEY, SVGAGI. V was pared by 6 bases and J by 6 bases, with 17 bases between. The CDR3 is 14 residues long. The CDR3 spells CASRPAGGDAEAFF. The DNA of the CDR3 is TGTGCCAGCAGACCTGCGGGCGGAGACGCTGAAGCTTTCTTT.

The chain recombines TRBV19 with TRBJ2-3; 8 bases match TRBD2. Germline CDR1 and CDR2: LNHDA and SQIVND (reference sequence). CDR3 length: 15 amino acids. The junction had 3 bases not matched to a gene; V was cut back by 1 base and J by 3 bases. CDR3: CASSIAGGLTDTQYF. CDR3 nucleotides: TGTGCCAGTAGTATAGCGGGGGGGTTAACAGATACGCAGTATTTT.

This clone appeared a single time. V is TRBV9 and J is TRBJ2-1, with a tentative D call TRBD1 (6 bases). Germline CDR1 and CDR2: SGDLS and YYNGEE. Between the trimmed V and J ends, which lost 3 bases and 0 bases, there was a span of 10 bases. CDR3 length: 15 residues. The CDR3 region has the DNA TGTGCCAGCAGCGCTGGGGGCGGCTCCTACAATGAGCAGTTCTTC. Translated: CASSAGGGSYNEQFF.

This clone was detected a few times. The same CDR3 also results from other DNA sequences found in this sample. CDR3 coding DNA: TGTGCCAGCAGCCCCCAGGGACGTACTGAAGCTTTCTTT. This translates into CASSPQGRTEAFF. The chain carries TRBV7-2 and TRBJ1-1, with D possibly being TRBD1 (5 bases). CDR1 is SGHTA, CDR2 FQGNSA, per germline. V dropped 5 bases and J dropped 5 bases, with 12 bases sitting between them. There are 13 residues in the CDR3.

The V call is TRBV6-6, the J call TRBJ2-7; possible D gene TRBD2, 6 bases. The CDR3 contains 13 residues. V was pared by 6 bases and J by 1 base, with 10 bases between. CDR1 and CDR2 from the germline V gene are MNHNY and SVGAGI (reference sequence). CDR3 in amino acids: CASREGSSYEQYF. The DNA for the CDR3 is TGTGCCAGCAGGGAGGGCAGTTCCTACGAGCAGTACTTC.

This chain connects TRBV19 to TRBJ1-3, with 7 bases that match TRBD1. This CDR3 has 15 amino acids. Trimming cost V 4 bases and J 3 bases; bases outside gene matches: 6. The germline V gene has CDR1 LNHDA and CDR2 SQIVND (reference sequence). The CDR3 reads CASSNNRGRGNTIYF. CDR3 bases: TGTGCCAGTAGTAACAACAGGGGTCGTGGAAACACCATATATTTT.

The CDR3 nucleotides are TGTGCCAGCAGTGATCGGACTAGCGGCAACAATGAGCAGTTCTTC. It specifies CASSDRTSGNNEQFF. The chain has TRBV6-1 and TRBJ2-1, with TRBD2 identical over 10 bases. Trimming took 3 bases from V and 5 from J; bases not matched to a gene: 4. Germline-derived CDR1 and CDR2 are MNHNS and SASEGT. The CDR3 length is 15 residues.